This TCR beta chain appears in the sequencing data of a study of blood T cell repertoires in COVID-19. Study-wide background: Collection of acute and convalescent COVID-19 samples took place in the United States, Italy and Spain. Sources were T cells, B-cell-depleted T cells, or PBMCs; the material itself was cDNA or gDNA.

Losses at the gene ends were 6 bases for V and 3 bases for J; bases not matched to a gene: 4. The CDR3 sequence is 13 residues long. Germline V gene lookup returns CDR1 MDHEN and CDR2 SYDVKM. Generated by immunoSEQ multiplex PCR, the TCRdb table keeps only in-frame clones and is missing some. In the table there are around 120,000 clones, about nine tenths of which are singletons. This receptor was taken from an older woman with acute or convalescent COVID-19. Sequencing used peripheral blood. This rearrangement joins TRBV28 to TRBJ2-5; 7 bases fit TRBD1. The CDR3 reads CASRRTGEETQYF. CDR3 coding DNA: TGTGCCAGCAGACGTACAGGGGAAGAGACCCAGTACTTC.